This T cell receptor beta chain was profiled in a study of PD-L1 blockade in urothelial cancer. The sample's time point: pretreatment peripheral blood. Trimming removed 5 bases from V and 9 bases from J; junction bases left unmatched: 19. The CDR3 spans 17 residues. Germline V CDR1 and CDR2: SGHAT, FQNNGV. TCRdb keeps only in-frame clones here, not all; method: immunoSEQ multiplex PCR. Here the sample spans tens of thousands of clones, more than 70% being singletons. The chain recombines TRBV11-2 with TRBJ2-1; 7 bases fit TRBD2. The clonotype originates from a man in his sixties with urothelial cancer. The sample consisted of PBMCs, taken around atezolizumab (anti-PD-L1) treatment. This chain's CDR3 is CASSHTLRLVSGGEQFF. CDR3 DNA: TGTGCCAGCAGCCACACCCTAAGACTAGTATCGGGGGGTGAGCAGTTCTTC.